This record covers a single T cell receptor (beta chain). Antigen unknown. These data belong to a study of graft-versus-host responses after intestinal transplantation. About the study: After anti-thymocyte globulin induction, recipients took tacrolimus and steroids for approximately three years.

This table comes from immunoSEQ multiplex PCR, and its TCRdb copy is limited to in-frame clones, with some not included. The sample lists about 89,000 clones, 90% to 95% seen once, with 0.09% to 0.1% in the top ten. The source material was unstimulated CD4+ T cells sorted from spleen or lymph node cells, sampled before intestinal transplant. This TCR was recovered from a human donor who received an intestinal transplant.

The CDR3 nucleotides read TGTGCCAGTAGTATAGCGGGGACTAGCGGTTCCTACGAGCAGTACTTC. Its translation: CASSIAGTSGSYEQYF. This rearrangement joins TRBV19 to TRBJ2-7, with 11 bases identical to TRBD2. This CDR3 has 16 amino acids. Germline V gene lookup returns CDR1 LNHDA and CDR2 SQIVND (reference sequence). The V segment lost 1 base and the J segment 1 base; nucleotides outside the gene matches: 3.